Each of the 17 T cell receptor beta chains below was sequenced from the same sample in a study of T cell responses to AZD1222 COVID-19 vaccine. Assay used: immunoSEQ multiplex PCR; TCRdb lists only in-frame clones, some missing. The sample records 110,000 or so clones, 86% being singletons. The sample here was peripheral blood, taken 28 days after the second AZD1222 dose. These receptors were taken from an adult who received the AZD1222 COVID-19 vaccine.

The chain recombines TRBV11-1 with TRBJ2-3, with TRBD2 identical over 8 bases. Germline CDR1 is SGHAT and CDR2 is FQDESV (reference sequence). V dropped 5 bases and J dropped 1; count of bases not matched to a gene: 5. The CDR3 runs 15 residues. The CDR3 sequence is CASSQSGGRTDTQYF. The CDR3 bases are TGTGCCAGCAGCCAGTCGGGGGGGCGCACAGATACGCAGTATTTT. The variable domain in full, completed from reference TRBV11-1 and TRBJ2-3, reads EAEVAQSPRYKITEKSQAVAFWCDPISGHATLYWYRQILGQGPELLVQFQDESVVDDSQLPKDRFSAERLKGVDSTLKIQPAELGDSAMYLCASSQSGGRTDTQYFGPGTRLTVL.

A single count supports this clone. The chain uses TRBV11-2 and TRBJ2-3; D is undetermined. V lost 3 bases and J 3 bases, leaving 13 bases between the germline ends. This CDR3 region has 15 residues. Germline V gives CDR1 SGHAT, CDR2 FQNNGV. CDR3 in amino acids: CASSFLLEATDTQYF. The CDR3 region has the DNA TGTGCCAGCAGCTTCCTGCTAGAGGCGACAGATACGCAGTATTTT.

The chain recombines TRBV7-9 with TRBJ2-7, with 7 bases lining up with TRBD2. The V gene end was trimmed by 4 bases and the J gene end by 0 bases; junction bases not matched to a gene: 6. Germline V CDR1 and CDR2: SEHNR, FQNEAQ (reference sequence). The CDR3 consists of 15 residues. The CDR3 reads CASSSSSGLSYEQYF. CDR3 in DNA: TGTGCCAGCAGCTCATCTAGCGGCCTCTCCTACGAGCAGTACTTC.

The V and J genes are TRBV29-1 and TRBJ2-1; tentative D call: TRBD2 (5 bases). The germline CDR1 and CDR2 sequences are SQVTM and ANQGSEA. V dropped 6 bases and J dropped 7 bases, with 10 bases sitting between them. The CDR3 loop spans 11 amino acids. The CDR3 sequence is CSVGKWNEQFF. The DNA for the CDR3 is TGCAGCGTCGGGAAGTGGAATGAGCAGTTCTTC.

This clone was seen only a few times. CDR3: CASSLLKGGNYGYTF. The CDR3 DNA reads as TGCGCCAGCAGCCTCCTAAAGGGAGGGAACTATGGCTACACCTTC. The chain couples TRBV4-1 to TRBJ1-2, with D uncertain. Germline V lookup: CDR1 MGHRA, CDR2 YSYEKL. The length of the CDR3 is 15 residues. V lost 4 bases, J lost 2 bases, and 14 bases lay in between.

The genes are TRBV10-3 and TRBJ1-1; 7 bases match TRBD1. The germline V gene has CDR1 ENHRY and CDR2 SYGVKD. The J segment lost 1 base and the V segment lost 3 bases, leaving 2 bases of the junction unmatched. The CDR3 contains 14 residues. CDR3: CAISERDRNTEAFF. Written as DNA, the CDR3 is TGTGCCATCAGTGAAAGGGACAGGAACACTGAAGCTTTCTTT.

V is TRBV6-1 and J is TRBJ1-5, with D hard to call. CDR1 is MNHNS, CDR2 SASEGT, per germline. V was pared by 2 bases and J by 11 bases, with 7 bases between. The CDR3 is made up of 11 amino acids. The DNA of the CDR3 is TGTGCCAGCAGTGAATCTGGGGCCCAGCATTTT. It translates to CASSESGAQHF.

The DNA of the CDR3 is TGTGCCAGCAGCACCACATTTTCTAACTATGGCTACACCTTC. Translated, it gives CASSTTFSNYGYTF. This chain joins TRBV7-2 and TRBJ1-2; D gene unclear. Deletions cut 5 bases from V and 0 bases from J, with 10 bases between. The CDR3 totals 14 residues. CDR1 is SGHTA and CDR2 is FQGNSA in the germline V gene.

The V and J genes are TRBV19 and TRBJ1-2; D remains ambiguous. Between the trimmed V and J ends, which lost 0 bases and 2 bases, there was a span of 13 bases. The CDR3 sequence is 16 residues long. Germline V gene lookup returns CDR1 LNHDA and CDR2 SQIVND (reference sequence). The CDR3, as DNA: TGTGCCAGTAGTATAGATCATTCCACCCGCAACTATGGCTACACCTTC. It encodes CASSIDHSTRNYGYTF.

The chain couples TRBV28 to TRBJ2-5, with TRBD2 identical over 7 bases. The germline gives CDR1 MDHEN, CDR2 SYDVKM. CDR3 length: 13 amino acids. The junction had 7 bases not matched to a gene; V was cut back by 10 bases and J by 2 bases. The chain's CDR3 is CATQDSGQETQYF. In DNA form, the CDR3 reads TGTGCCACCCAGGATAGCGGGCAAGAGACCCAGTACTTC.

This clone appeared a single time. The genes are TRBV5-1 and TRBJ2-7; either TRBD1 or TRBD2 may supply D (5 bases each). V was clipped by 3 bases and J by 6 bases, with 13 bases between them. The CDR3 is 13 amino acids. From germline, CDR1 is SGHRS and CDR2 YFSETQ. The CDR3 sequence: CASSYGASTEQYF. For the CDR3, the DNA is TGCGCCAGCAGCTACGGGGCTTCAACCGAGCAGTACTTC.

This rearrangement joins TRBV5-5 to TRBJ2-7; TRBD1 is a possible D gene (6 bases). CDR1 is SGHKS and CDR2 is YYEKEE in the germline V gene (reference sequence). The CDR3 sequence is 13 residues long. V was cut by 7 bases and J by 3 bases, with 14 bases left in between. CDR3 protein: CASLETGLYEQYF. CDR3 nucleotide sequence: TGTGCCAGCTTAGAGACAGGACTCTACGAGCAGTACTTC.

The DNA of the CDR3 is TGTGCCAGCAGTTTAGTCGGGACTGAAGCTTTCTTT. The encoded protein is CASSLVGTEAFF. This sequence joins TRBV14 and TRBJ1-1; no clear D. Trimming removed 6 bases at V and 5 bases at J, with 10 bases between. The CDR3 is 12 residues long. CDR1 is SGHDN, CDR2 FVKESK, per germline.

In its sample, this clone was seen a few times. This chain uses TRBV4-1 with TRBJ2-7; TRBD2 is a possible D gene (6 bases). CDR3 length equals 17 residues. With 1 base removed from V and 1 base from J, the gap between germline ends came to 17 bases. The germline CDR1 and CDR2 sequences are MGHRA and YSYEKL. CDR3 bases: TGCGCCAGCAGCCAAGTAGGGTGGGGACTTGGGTCCTACGAGCAGTACTTC. Protein sequence: CASSQVGWGLGSYEQYF.

V and J are TRBV19 and TRBJ2-7, with a tentative D call TRBD2 (6 bases). V was trimmed by 9 bases and J by 3 bases, leaving 18 bases between them. The germline V gene has CDR1 LNHDA and CDR2 SQIVND (reference sequence). This CDR3 has 14 amino acids. The CDR3 region is CASSPGGAFYEQYF. CDR3 in DNA: TGTGCCAGCAGCCCGGGCGGGGCTTTCTACGAGCAGTACTTC.

J is TRBJ1-1 and V is TRBV9; possible D gene TRBD1, 5 bases. V gave up 0 bases and J gave up 4 bases, with 10 bases separating them. Germline lookup yields CDR1 SGDLS and CDR2 YYNGEE. The CDR3 extends over 14 amino acids. CDR3 amino acids: CASSVALGGTEAFF. CDR3 nucleotides: TGTGCCAGCAGCGTAGCTCTGGGGGGCACTGAAGCTTTCTTT. Combining the CDR3 with reference TRBV9 and TRBJ1-1 gives the whole variable domain DSGVTQTPKHLITATGQRVTLRCSPRSGDLSVYWYQQSLDQGLQFLIQYYNGEERAKGNILERFSAQQFPDLHSELNLSSLELGDSALYFCASSVALGGTEAFFGQGTRLTVV.

On this clone: The same CDR3 can be traced to other DNA sequences in this sample. This chain links TRBV6-5 with TRBJ1-1; D is ambiguous. V lost 6 bases and J lost 3, with 8 bases in between. Germline V CDR1 and CDR2: MNHEY, SVGAGI. This CDR3 spans 12 amino acids. As DNA, the CDR3 is TGTGCCAGCAGCCGAAGGGACACTGAAGCTTTCTTT. Translating it yields CASSRRDTEAFF.